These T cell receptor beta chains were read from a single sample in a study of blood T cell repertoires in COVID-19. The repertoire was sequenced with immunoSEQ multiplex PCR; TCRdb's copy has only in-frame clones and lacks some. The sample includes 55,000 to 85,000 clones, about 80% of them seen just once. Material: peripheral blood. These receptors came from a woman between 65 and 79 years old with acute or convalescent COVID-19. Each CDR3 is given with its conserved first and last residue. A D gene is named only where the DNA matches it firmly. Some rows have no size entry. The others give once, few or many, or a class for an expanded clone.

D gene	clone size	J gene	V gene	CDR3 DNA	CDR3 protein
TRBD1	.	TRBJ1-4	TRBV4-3	TGCGCCAGCAGCCAAACACTGACAGGGTACGGTAATGAAAAACTGTTTTTT	CASSQTLTGYGNEKLFF
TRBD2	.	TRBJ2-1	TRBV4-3	TGCGCCAGCAGCCAAGAAGTAGTAGCGGGGGGCTCCTACAATGAGCAGTTCTTC	CASSQEVVAGGSYNEQFF
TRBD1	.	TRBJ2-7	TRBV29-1	TGCAGCGTCCTACTTACAGGGGGTGGTAGTCGGTCCGAGCAGTACTTC	CSVLLTGGGSRSEQYF
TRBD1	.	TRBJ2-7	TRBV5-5	TGTGCCAGCACCATGACAGGGATCGAGCAGTACTTC	CASTMTGIEQYF
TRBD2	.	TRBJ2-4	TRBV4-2	TGTGCCAGCAGCCAAGTTGGGGCGGGGGACGCCAAAAACATTCAGTACTTC	CASSQVGAGDAKNIQYF
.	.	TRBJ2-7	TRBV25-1	TGTGCCAGCAGTCTGAGAAACGAGCAGTACTTC	CASSLRNEQYF
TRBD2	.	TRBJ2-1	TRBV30	TGTGCCTGGAGTGCCGGACTAGCGGCCTACAATGAGCAGTTCTTC	CAWSAGLAAYNEQFF
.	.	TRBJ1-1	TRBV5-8	TGTGCCAGCAGCTACCCCTACGACAGAGTGAACACTGAAGCTTTCTTT	CASSYPYDRVNTEAFF
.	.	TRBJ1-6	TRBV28	TGTGCCAGCAGTCTCGACCAGGGGTATAATTCACCCCTCCACTTT	CASSLDQGYNSPLHF
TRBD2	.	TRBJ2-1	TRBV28	TGTGCCAGCAGTCTATACGCCTCGGGACTAGCGGGAGCCGATGAGCAGTTCTTC	CASSLYASGLAGADEQFF
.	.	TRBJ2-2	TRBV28	TGTGCCAGCATTCCAGGGCAGAACACCGGGGAGCTGTTTTTT	CASIPGQNTGELFF
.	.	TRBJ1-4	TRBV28	TGTGCCAGCAGTTCTCCGGGGTCAGCTCACCCCAATGAAAAACTGTTTTTT	CASSSPGSAHPNEKLFF
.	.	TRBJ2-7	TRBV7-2	TGTGCCAGCAGCTTAGTACAGGGAAGCTACGAGCAGTACTTC	CASSLVQGSYEQYF
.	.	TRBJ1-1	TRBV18	TGTGCCAGCTCACCCCCCAACGGGGGTGAAGCTTTCTTT	CASSPPNGGEAFF
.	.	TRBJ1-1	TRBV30	TGTGCCCAGTCTCTGACAGCTACGAACACTGAAGCTTTCTTT	CAQSLTATNTEAFF
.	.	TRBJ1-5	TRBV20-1	TGCAGTGCTAGTAAGGCCCCCGGGCAGCCCCAGCATTTT	CSASKAPGQPQHF
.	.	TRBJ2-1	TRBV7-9	TGTGCCAGCAGCCACGGGGGACCCTACAATGAGCAGTTCTTC	CASSHGGPYNEQFF
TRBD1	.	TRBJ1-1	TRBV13	TGTGCCAGCAGCCGACGGGACAGAGACACTGAAGCTTTCTTT	CASSRRDRDTEAFF
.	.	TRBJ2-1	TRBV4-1	TGCGCCAGCAGCCAAGGGGGCGGCAGGGATGAGCAGTTCTTC	CASSQGGGRDEQFF
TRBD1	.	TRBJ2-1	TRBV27	TGTGCCAGCAGCCGCCGGACAGGGTTCGGCGATGAGCAGTTCTTC	CASSRRTGFGDEQFF
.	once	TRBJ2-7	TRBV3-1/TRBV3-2	TGTGCCAGCAGCCAAGAGGTGGGAGCCCAAGACGAGCAGTACTTC	CASSQEVGAQDEQYF
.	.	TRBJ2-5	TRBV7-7	TGTGCTAGCAGCCCGATTAGTGGGGGGGGCCAGGAGACCCAGTACTTC	CASSPISGGGQETQYF
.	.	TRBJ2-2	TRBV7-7	TGTGCCAGCAGCCCCCGACAGAACGCGAACACCGGGGAGCTGTTTTTT	CASSPRQNANTGELFF
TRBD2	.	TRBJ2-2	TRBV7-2	TGTGCCAGCAGCTCTCATAAGCGGGACGGGGACACCGGGGAGCTGTTTTTT	CASSSHKRDGDTGELFF
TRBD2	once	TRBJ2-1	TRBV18	TGTGCCAGCTCACCTGCCCGGACTAGCGGGTTCTCCTACAATGAGCAGTTCTTC	CASSPARTSGFSYNEQFF
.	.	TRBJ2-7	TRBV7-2	TGTGCCAGCAGCACCAAGCCCCCGGGACATTCCCCCTCCTACGAGCAGTACTTC	CASSTKPPGHSPSYEQYF
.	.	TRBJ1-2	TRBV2	TGTGCCAGCTTTAGCCAGACCAACTATGGCTACACCTTC	CASFSQTNYGYTF
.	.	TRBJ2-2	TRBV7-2	TGTGCCAGCAGCATAAGCCACACCGGGGAGCTGTTTTTT	CASSISHTGELFF
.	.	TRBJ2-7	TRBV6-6	TGTGCCAGCAGTTACTCGTCTAATTACGAGCAGTACTTC	CASSYSSNYEQYF
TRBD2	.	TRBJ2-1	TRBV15	TGTGCCACCAGCGGAATACTAGCGGGGGGCAAAAATGAGCAGTTCTTC	CATSGILAGGKNEQFF
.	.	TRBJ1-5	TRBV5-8	TGTGCCAGCAGCTTGCTCGGGGTTGGCAATCAGCCCCAGCATTTT	CASSLLGVGNQPQHF
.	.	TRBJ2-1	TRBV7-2	TGTGCCAGCAGCTTAGGTGTGGCGGCCAATGAGCAGTTCTTC	CASSLGVAANEQFF
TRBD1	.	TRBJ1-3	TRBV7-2	TGTGCCAGCAGCTTTCAGGGGGTCCTCTCTGGAAACACCATATATTTT	CASSFQGVLSGNTIYF
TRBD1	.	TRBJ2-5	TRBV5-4	TGTGCCAGCAGCCCGGGGACAGGGAGGAATGTGAAGTACTTC	CASSPGTGRNVKYF
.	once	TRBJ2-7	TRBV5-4	TGTGCCAGCAGCTATGACAGGTCCGAGCAGTACTTC	CASSYDRSEQYF
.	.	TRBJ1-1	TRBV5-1	TGCGCCAGCAGCCCCCGGACAGACACTGAAGCTTTCTTT	CASSPRTDTEAFF
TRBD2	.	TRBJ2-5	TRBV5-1	TGCGCCAGCAGCTTGTTAGCGGGGTGGGGCCAAGAGACCCAGTACTTC	CASSLLAGWGQETQYF
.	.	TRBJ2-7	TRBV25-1	TGTGCCAGCAGTGCCACAGGGAACGTGGGCGAGCAGTACTTC	CASSATGNVGEQYF
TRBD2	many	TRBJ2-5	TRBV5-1	TGCGCCAGCAGCTTGGTTTCGGGAGGGCCTGGGGAGACCCAGTACTTC	CASSLVSGGPGETQYF
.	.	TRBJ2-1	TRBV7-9	TGTGCCAGCAGCTTATTTGCGGGGATCAATGAGCAGTTCTTC	CASSLFAGINEQFF
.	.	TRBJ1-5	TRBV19	TGTGCCAGTAGTGGGACACCCTGGGGCAATCAGCCCCAGCATTTT	CASSGTPWGNQPQHF
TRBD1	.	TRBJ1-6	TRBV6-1	TGTGCCAGCAGTGAAGGGAGACAGGGTTGGTCACCCCTCCACTTT	CASSEGRQGWSPLHF
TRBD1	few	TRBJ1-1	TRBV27	TGTGCCAGCAGTTCCCGGGACAGTTCGATGGGGAAAGCTTTCTTT	CASSSRDSSMGKAFF
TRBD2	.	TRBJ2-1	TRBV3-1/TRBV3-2	TGTGCCAGCAGCCAACGCCCCACTAGCGCGGGGAATGAGCAGTTCTTC	CASSQRPTSAGNEQFF
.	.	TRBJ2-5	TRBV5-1	TGCGCCAGCAGCCTAAATATGGGGCAGGGCGAGACCCAGTACTTC	CASSLNMGQGETQYF
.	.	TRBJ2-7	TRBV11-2	TGTGCCAGCCGCGAGGACCCCAATTGGGGCAGGGGCTACGAGCAGTACTTC	CASREDPNWGRGYEQYF
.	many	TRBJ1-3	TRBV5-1	TGCGCCAGCAGCCACCTAGGAGCTTCTGGAAACACCATATATTTT	CASSHLGASGNTIYF
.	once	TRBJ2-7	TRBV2	TGTGCCAGCGCGCGGAACTCCCGGGACGAGCAGTACTTC	CASARNSRDEQYF
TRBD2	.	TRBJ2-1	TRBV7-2	TGTGGTGCGGGACTAGCGGGCCCCCACAATGAGCAGTTCTTC	CGAGLAGPHNEQFF
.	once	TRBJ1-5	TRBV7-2	TGTGCCAGCAGCGTGACTGTGAATCAGCCCCAGCATTTT	CASSVTVNQPQHF
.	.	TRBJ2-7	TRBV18	TGTGCCAGCTCACGGGGGGTCGAGCAGTACTTC	CASSRGVEQYF
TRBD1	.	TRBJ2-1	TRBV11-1	TGTGCCAGCAGCCCGACAGGGGGCTTTAGAGATGAGCAGTTCTTC	CASSPTGGFRDEQFF
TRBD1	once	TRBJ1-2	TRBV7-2	TGTGCCAGCAGCCCGAGGACAGGGGGTAACTATGGCTACACCTTC	CASSPRTGGNYGYTF
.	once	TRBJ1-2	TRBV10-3	TGTGCCATCAGTGAGTCGTGGGAGGAGCCACGTGCTGAGGGCTACACCTTC	CAISESWEEPRAEGYTF
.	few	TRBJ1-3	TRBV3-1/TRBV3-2	TGTGCCAGCAGTGAGGGTGCACGGGGAAACACCATATATTTT	CASSEGARGNTIYF
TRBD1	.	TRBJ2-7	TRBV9	TGTGCCAGCAGCGTTGGGCAGGGGGCGTGGGAGCAGTACTTC	CASSVGQGAWEQYF
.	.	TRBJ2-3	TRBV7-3	TGTGCCAGCAGCTTAGAGCCTGCAGATACGCAGTATTTT	CASSLEPADTQYF
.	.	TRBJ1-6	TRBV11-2	TGTGCCAGCAGCTCTAATACAGGGAATTCACCCCTCCACTTT	CASSSNTGNSPLHF
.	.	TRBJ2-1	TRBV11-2	TGTGCCAGCAGCCCGGGGAGGGAGCAGTTCTTC	CASSPGREQFF
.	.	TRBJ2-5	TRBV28	TGTGCCAGCAGTTCCCGGGGAGGCCAAGAGACCCAGTACTTC	CASSSRGGQETQYF